This TCR beta chain was obtained from a study of blood T cell repertoires in COVID-19. Study information: Material from acute and convalescent COVID-19 was sourced from the United States, Italy and Spain. Sample material is recorded as cDNA or gDNA derived from T cells, B-cell-depleted T cells, or PBMCs.

The assay was immunoSEQ multiplex PCR, and TCRdb's table has in-frame clones only and misses some. The top ten clones hold just under 15% of a sample with roughly 70,000 clones, over 60% of them seen once. The Seattle patients, enrolled during active infection, were followed longitudinally. Germline assignment: CDR1 DFQATT and CDR2 SNEGSKA (reference sequence). V dropped 6 bases and J dropped 6 bases, with 9 bases sitting between them. This CDR3 has 10 amino acids. The chain joins TRBV20-1 to TRBJ2-7; D might be TRBD2 (6 bases). The sequence derives from a man in his 60s with COVID-19, enrolled during active disease. Sequencing was carried out using peripheral blood. The CDR3 region is CSALASEQYF. For the CDR3, the DNA is TGCAGTGCCCTAGCGAGCGAGCAGTACTTC.